A single sample is the source of the 27 T cell receptor beta chains below, sequenced in a study of T cell repertoires in cytomegalovirus infection (dated by TCRdb to about 2019). The sequencer listed for this sample is Illumina HiSeq 1500. TCRdb reran the public reads through fastp at Q25 and MiXCR, keeping productive beta chains. For every CDR3 protein sequence, its rows merge into one entry that carries the most common genes and DNA. This sample gives roughly 280,000 distinct CDR3 sequences in total; roughly 15% of them show up just once. Jointly, the top ten make up about 8.7% of the sample. Sequencing was carried out using PBMCs. These TCRs come from a human donor in good health (CMV status not recorded). Some clones in this sample may be carry-over from other donors' samples.

J is TRBJ2-2 and V is TRBV20-1, with TRBD1 matching over 11 bases. Germline V gene lookup returns CDR1 DFQATT and CDR2 SNEGSKA (reference sequence). The CDR3 is made up of 14 amino acids. After removal of 3 bases from V and 8 bases from J, the junction contained 5 bases not matched to a gene. CDR3 DNA sequence: TGCAGTGCTAGCGGGACAGGGGGTCCAGGGGAGCTGTTTTTT. It is translated as CSASGTGGPGELFF.

In this sample, this clonotype turned up many times. The chain recombines TRBV29-1 with TRBJ2-5; tentative D call: TRBD1 (6 bases). V lost 4 bases to trimming and J lost 2 bases, with 17 bases between them. The CDR3 has 15 amino acids. The germline V gene has CDR1 SQVTM and CDR2 ANQGSEA. In DNA, the CDR3 is TGCAGCGTTGTTGGGCAGGGGCCTTCTCAAGAGACCCAGTACTTC. Protein: CSVVGQGPSQETQYF.

In its sample, this clonotype was seen many times. V is TRBV7-2 and J is TRBJ1-5, with 9 bases lining up with TRBD1. This CDR3 contains 15 residues. The germline V gene encodes CDR1 SGHTA and CDR2 FQGNSA. V dropped 4 bases and J dropped 4; count of bases not matched to a gene: 5. CDR3 DNA: TGTGCCAGCAGCTACACAGGGGGCGTAAATCAGCCCCAGCATTTT. Protein product: CASSYTGGVNQPQHF.

This clonotype showed up just a few times. This chain joins TRBV5-5 and TRBJ2-3; D perhaps matches TRBD2 (6 bases). With 5 bases removed from V and 4 bases from J, the gap between germline ends came to 14 bases. The CDR3 has 14 amino acids. The germline gives CDR1 SGHKS, CDR2 YYEKEE (reference sequence). CDR3 nucleotide sequence: TGTGCCAGCAGTCTTTCGGGAGTCCCAGATACGCAGTATTTT. Translated, it gives CASSLSGVPDTQYF. Full variable domain (remainder filled in from reference TRBV5-5 and TRBJ2-3): DAGVTQSPTHLIKTRGQQVTLRCSPISGHKSVSWYQQVLGQGPQFIFQYYEKEERGRGNFPDRFSARQFPNYSSELNVNALLLGDSALYLCASSLSGVPDTQYFGPGTRLTVL.

The chain joins TRBV29-1 to TRBJ2-4, with 7 bases fitting TRBD1. After removal of 4 bases from V and 0 bases from J, the junction contained 6 bases not matched to a gene. Germline V gene lookup returns CDR1 SQVTM and CDR2 ANQGSEA. The length of the CDR3 is 15 residues. This CDR3 reads CSVAPGTVAKNIQYF. The CDR3 DNA reads TGCAGCGTTGCGCCCGGGACAGTAGCCAAAAACATTCAGTACTTC.

This clonotype appeared many times. The chain has TRBV7-8 and TRBJ2-1; tentative D call: TRBD2 (7 bases). Between the trimmed V and J ends, which lost 10 bases and 6 bases, there was a span of 13 bases. This CDR3 is 12 amino acids long. The germline V gene encodes CDR1 SGHVS and CDR2 FQNEAQ. The CDR3 sequence is CATEGGGNEQFF. DNA of the CDR3: TGTGCCACCGAAGGGGGGGGCAATGAGCAGTTCTTC.

J is TRBJ1-1 and V is TRBV28; D is undetermined. The CDR3 extends over 15 amino acids. CDR1 MDHEN and CDR2 SYDVKM come from the germline V gene. With 1 base removed from V and 6 bases from J, the gap between germline ends came to 15 bases. This CDR3 reads CASSLSLGEGSEAFF. For the CDR3, the DNA is TGTGCCAGCAGTTTATCTCTGGGAGAGGGCTCTGAAGCTTTCTTT.

This clonotype has at least ten counts. The gene calls are TRBV7-2 and TRBJ2-1; possibly TRBD2 for D (5 bases). CDR3 length equals 13 residues. V was pared by 3 bases and J by 6 bases, with 9 bases between. Germline loops: CDR1 SGHTA, CDR2 FQGNSA. The CDR3 sequence is CASSFRLANEQFF. CDR3 nucleotide sequence: TGTGCCAGCAGCTTCCGGCTAGCCAATGAGCAGTTCTTC.

This clonotype has ten or more counts. The chain employs TRBV12-3 or TRBV12-4 and TRBJ1-1, with 7 bases aligning to TRBD1. Germline trimming cut 5 bases from V and 3 bases from J; bases unmatched to any gene: 9. The CDR3 contains 15 residues. CDR3 loop: CASSQSDRRYTEAFF. CDR3 DNA: TGTGCCAGCAGTCAATCGGACAGGCGATACACTGAAGCTTTCTTT.

The chain links TRBV7-9 to TRBJ1-1; D ambiguous. There are 17 residues in the CDR3. V lost 5 bases and J 1 base, leaving 20 bases between the germline ends. The germline gives CDR1 SEHNR, CDR2 FQNEAQ (reference sequence). CDR3: CASSRRDGRPPNTEAFF. CDR3 DNA sequence: TGTGCCAGCAGCCGACGGGATGGCAGACCCCCGAACACTGAAGCTTTCTTT. Complete variable domain (other parts from reference TRBV7-9 and TRBJ1-1): DTGVSQNPRHKITKRGQNVTFRCDPISEHNRLYWYRQTLGQGPEFLTYFQNEAQLEKSRLLSDRFSAERPKGSFSTLEIQRTEQGDSAMYLCASSRRDGRPPNTEAFFGQGTRLTVV.

This chain connects TRBV29-1 to TRBJ1-2, with D tentatively TRBD1 (5 bases). Germline V gives CDR1 SQVTM, CDR2 ANQGSEA. The V and J ends lost 7 bases and 8 bases respectively, with 17 bases between them. The length of the CDR3 is 12 residues. The CDR3 DNA reads as TGCAGCGCCGCGGACATGTCTGGAGGCTACACCTTC. It encodes CSAADMSGGYTF. The full variable domain, in which reference TRBV29-1 and TRBJ1-2 provide the parts outside the CDR3, is SAVISQKPSRDICQRGTSLTIQCQVDSQVTMMFWYRQQPGQSLTLIATANQGSEATYESGFVIDKFPISRPNLTFSTLTVSNMSPEDSSIYLCSAADMSGGYTFGSGTRLTVV.

This clonotype was seen ten or more times. DNA of the CDR3: TGTGCCAGCAGCACCGCGCCTGGGAAAAACACCATATATTTT. It codes for CASSTAPGKNTIYF. This chain connects TRBV7-2 to TRBJ1-3; D not certain. The CDR3 has 14 amino acids. V shed 5 bases and J shed 6 bases, with 14 bases lying between them. Germline values: CDR1 SGHTA, CDR2 FQGNSA.

This clonotype was picked up many times. An end of the junction does not agree with germline; a read error may underlie this. CDR3 coding DNA: TGTGCCAGCAGGGAAGAGGGCTTTCAGCCCCAGCATTTT. Encoded protein: CASREEGFQPQHF. The chain employs TRBV6-1 and TRBJ1-5; D is undetermined. Germline-derived CDR1 and CDR2 are MNHNS and SASEGT. The CDR3 length is 13 residues.

This clonotype was seen at least ten times. The genes are TRBV7-2 and TRBJ2-5; D is ambiguous. The CDR3 loop spans 11 amino acids. Germline V gene lookup returns CDR1 SGHTA and CDR2 FQGNSA. The germline V and J ends were trimmed by 2 bases and 9 bases, with 7 bases remaining between them. CDR3 nucleotide sequence: TGTGCCAGCAGCTTAAGAACAGCCCAGTACTTC. Its translation: CASSLRTAQYF.

In its sample, this clonotype was seen many times. V usage is TRBV20-1 and J usage is TRBJ2-6; D may be TRBD1 (6 bases). Between the trimmed V and J ends, which lost 0 bases and 0 bases, there was a span of 15 bases. The CDR3 runs 18 residues. Germline assignment: CDR1 DFQATT and CDR2 SNEGSKA (reference sequence). CDR3 sequence reads: CSARDRVRGSSGANVLTF. CDR3 DNA: TGCAGTGCTAGAGATCGAGTCAGGGGAAGCTCTGGGGCCAACGTCCTGACTTTC.

This clonotype has more than one count but fewer than ten. This sequence joins TRBV12-3 or TRBV12-4 and TRBJ2-4; maybe TRBD1 (6 bases). With 5 bases removed from V and 0 bases from J, the gap between germline ends came to 23 bases. The CDR3 is 19 amino acids. CDR3 DNA sequence: TGTGCCAGCAGTCCCTACGGTCTTGGACAGTTCCTAGCCAAAAACATTCAGTACTTC. Translated, it gives CASSPYGLGQFLAKNIQYF.

A remark on this clonotype: A much larger clone lies one base from this, so it may be a read error. The rearrangement joins TRBV7-9 to TRBJ1-6, with 9 bases aligning to TRBD1. The ends lost 5 bases at V and 7 bases at J; junction bases unmatched: 3. The germline gives CDR1 SEHNR, CDR2 FQNEAQ (reference sequence). The CDR3 has 14 residues. This CDR3 reads CASSTGQGNSPLHF. CDR3 sequence (DNA): TGTGCCAGCAGCACGGGACAGGGAAATTCACCCCTCCACTTT.

This rearrangement joins TRBV14 to TRBJ2-2, with unresolved D. The CDR3 is 15 residues long. V dropped 3 bases and J dropped 2 bases, with 10 bases sitting between them. Germline V gene sequence: CDR1 SGHDN, CDR2 FVKESK. In DNA, the CDR3 is TGTGCCAGCAGCCAGCGGCTGAGCAACACCGGGGAGCTGTTTTTT. The encoded protein is CASSQRLSNTGELFF. The full variable domain, rest sourced from reference TRBV14 and TRBJ2-2, is EAGVTQFPSHSVIEKGQTVTLRCDPISGHDNLYWYRRVMGKEIKFLLHFVKESKQDESGMPNNRFLAERTGGTYSTLKVQPAELEDSGVYFCASSQRLSNTGELFFGEGSRLTVL.

J is TRBJ2-7 and V is TRBV6-2 or TRBV6-3, with a tentative D call TRBD1 (5 bases). Trimming cost V 2 bases and J 2 bases, with 16 bases left between them. The V gene's germline CDR1 is MNHEY and CDR2 SVGEGT. The CDR3 runs 16 residues. DNA for the CDR3: TGTGCCAGCAGTTACGGGGCTCCTCCTAAAACCTACGAGCAGTACTTC. Translating gives CASSYGAPPKTYEQYF.

There are a few counts of this clonotype. The V and J genes are TRBV5-6 and TRBJ1-5, with D tentatively TRBD1 (5 bases). Trimming removed 3 bases at V and 4 bases at J, with 14 bases between. CDR1 and CDR2 (germline): SGHDT, YYEEEE. The length of the CDR3 is 15 residues. CDR3 sequence: CASSWGGRVNQPQHF. The CDR3 nucleotides are TGTGCCAGCAGCTGGGGCGGCAGGGTGAATCAGCCCCAGCATTTT. Filled out from reference TRBV5-6 and TRBJ1-5, the complete variable domain reads DAGVTQSPTHLIKTRGQQVTLRCSPKSGHDTVSWYQQALGQGPQFIFQYYEEEERQRGNFPDRFSGHQFPNYSSELNVNALLLGDSALYLCASSWGGRVNQPQHFGDGTRLSIL.

At least ten counts were recorded for this clonotype. The chain has TRBV6-6 and TRBJ1-5; no clear D gene. Per the germline V gene, CDR1 is MNHNY and CDR2 is SVGAGI (reference sequence). The length of the CDR3 is 15 residues. Between the trimmed V and J ends, which lost 5 bases and 0 bases, there was a span of 11 bases. CDR3 DNA sequence: TGTGCCAGCAGTCTCACAGCTACTAGCAATCAGCCCCAGCATTTT. The encoded protein is CASSLTATSNQPQHF.

Regarding this clonotype: At one end, the junction sequence differs from germline, possibly due to a read error. The J gene is TRBJ2-1, the V gene TRBV7-2; 7 bases are shared with TRBD2. The germline gives CDR1 SGHTA, CDR2 FQGNSA. The CDR3 totals 16 residues. DNA of the CDR3: TGTGTCAGCAGCTTAGCGGGTCTCGCGGTAGGCAATGAGCAGTTGTTC. Encoded protein: CVSSLAGLAVGNEQLF.

This clonotype was seen a handful of times. The chain joins TRBV3-1 to TRBJ2-7, with 9 bases lining up with TRBD2. The germline V gene has CDR1 LGHDT and CDR2 YNNKEL (reference sequence). The CDR3 consists of 14 residues. The J segment lost 0 bases and the V segment lost 6 bases, leaving 3 bases of the junction unmatched. The chain's CDR3 is CASSSSGSSYEQYF. The CDR3 DNA is TGTGCCAGCAGTAGTAGCGGGAGCTCCTACGAGCAGTACTTC.

This clonotype was seen repeatedly, ten times or more. This rearrangement joins TRBV6-6 to TRBJ1-5, with D unclear. The CDR3 sequence is 15 residues long. Germline loops: CDR1 MNHNY, CDR2 SVGAGI (reference sequence). Trimming took off 2 bases at V and 6 bases at J, with 14 bases between the two ends. The CDR3 loop reads CASSYEGGPSQPQHF. CDR3 nucleotide sequence: TGTGCCAGCAGTTACGAGGGAGGGCCAAGTCAGCCCCAGCATTTT.

With regard to this clonotype: Given the absence of the conserved phenylalanine or tryptophan at the CDR3 end, a read error is likely. The V call is TRBV10-3, the J call TRBJ2-3; 7 nucleotides line up with TRBD2. This CDR3 has 13 residues. Germline V gives CDR1 ENHRY, CDR2 SYGVKD. J lost 0 bases, V lost 9 bases, and 3 bases had no gene match. The CDR3 DNA reads as TGTGCCATGGGGGGGGTCAGCACAGATACGCAGTATCTT. Protein: CAMGGVSTDTQYL.

This clonotype was detected a few times. The genes are TRBV28 and TRBJ2-7; D unclear. Germline CDR1 MDHEN, CDR2 SYDVKM. The ends were cut back, 4 bases at V and 6 bases at J, with 16 bases in the middle. The CDR3 contains 14 residues. The CDR3 DNA reads as TGTGCCAGCAGTTCCCCCGGCCCAACCGGCGAGCAGTACTTC. It translates to CASSSPGPTGEQYF.

This clonotype was seen ten or more times. This chain joins TRBV6-1 and TRBJ2-7; D gene uncertain. Trimming took 4 bases from V and 5 from J, leaving 15 bases between them. Germline CDR1 is MNHNS and CDR2 is SASEGT. This CDR3 spans 14 amino acids. In DNA form, the CDR3 reads TGTGCCAGCAGTGTCCGGGCCGCGGTGAACGAGCAGTACTTC. Translating gives CASSVRAAVNEQYF.